This TCR beta chain comes out of a study of T-cell reconstitution after alpha-beta-depleted transplantation in children. Study-level points and caveats: At day 60, the high TCRbeta diversity found in some patients originated from recipient T cells and thymic progenitors that had survived. Counts and diversity of T cells one year after transplant came mostly from newly produced T cells. Several hundred rapidly expanded clones from non-depleted graft cells reportedly supplied alpha-beta T cells about two months post-transplant.

Preparing the TCRbeta library involved the use of unique molecular identifiers. TCRdb reanalysed the PCR reads using MiXCR and keeps one entry per CDR3 protein. The sample lists about 440,000 distinct CDR3 sequences; roughly 43% were seen once. The V gene lost 4 bases and the J gene lost 7 bases, with 13 bases spanning the gap. In germline, CDR1 is LGHDT, CDR2 YNNKEL (reference sequence). The CDR3 is 13 amino acids. A word on this clonotype: Its antigen remains unknown.

The chain is built from TRBV3-1 and TRBJ1-2; D remains unclear. This receptor was obtained from a girl aged 2 to 10 with aplastic anemia, due to receive a stem cell transplant. The specimen was PBMCs, collected before TCRalphabeta/CD19-depleted stem cell transplant. CDR3 region: CASSRINLFGYTF. Here the CDR3 DNA reads TGTGCCAGCAGCCGAATAAACCTATTTGGCTACACCTTC.